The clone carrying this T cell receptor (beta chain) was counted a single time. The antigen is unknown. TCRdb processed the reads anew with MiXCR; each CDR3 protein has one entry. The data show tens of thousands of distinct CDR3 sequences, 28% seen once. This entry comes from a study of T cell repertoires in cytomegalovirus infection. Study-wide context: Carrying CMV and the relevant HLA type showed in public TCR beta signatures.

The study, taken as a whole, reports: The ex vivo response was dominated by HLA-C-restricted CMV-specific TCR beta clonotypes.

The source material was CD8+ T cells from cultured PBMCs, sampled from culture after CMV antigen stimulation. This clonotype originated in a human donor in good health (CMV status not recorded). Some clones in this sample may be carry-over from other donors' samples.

The CDR3 region has the DNA TGCAGTGCCCCTGACCGTGAGCGGGGGGAAACCGGGGAGCTGTTTTTT. It specifies CSAPDRERGETGELFF. The chain is built from TRBV20-1 and TRBJ2-2; 9 bases fit TRBD2. Unmatched junction bases numbered 13, after V lost 6 bases and J lost 5 bases. From germline, CDR1 is DFQATT and CDR2 SNEGSKA (reference sequence). This CDR3 is built from 16 residues.